This TCR beta chain is from a study of cytomegalovirus exposure and HLA in healthy donors. Turning to this clone: The antigen remains unidentified.

Findings and limits, study-wide: Associated with cytomegalovirus, according to the listing, were approximately 160 TCR beta chains. Later on, analysis showed that most CMV-associated TCR beta chains appeared to be HLA-restricted. One cluster of highly shared sequence variants probably arose as a sequencing artifact. Later analysis demonstrated an association between a missense DCLRE1C variant and TCR beta V- and J-gene trimming.

60 Vbeta and 13 Jbeta primers were used in PCR. Generated by immunoSEQ multiplex PCR, the TCRdb table keeps only in-frame clones and is missing some. This table has some 150,000 clones, roughly 82% appearing once. The sequencing sample was made of PBMCs. The receptor comes from a man aged 45-65 years in good health and CMV-seropositive.

CDR3 loop: CASSLAGGTDTQYF. The CDR3 DNA is TGTGCCAGCAGTCTAGCGGGGGGCACAGATACGCAGTATTTT. The chain recombines TRBV6-5 with TRBJ2-3; 10 nucleotides agree with TRBD2. The CDR3 is made up of 14 amino acids. V lost 5 bases, J lost 1 base, and 0 bases stayed unmatched. The germline CDR1 and CDR2 sequences are MNHEY and SVGAGI.